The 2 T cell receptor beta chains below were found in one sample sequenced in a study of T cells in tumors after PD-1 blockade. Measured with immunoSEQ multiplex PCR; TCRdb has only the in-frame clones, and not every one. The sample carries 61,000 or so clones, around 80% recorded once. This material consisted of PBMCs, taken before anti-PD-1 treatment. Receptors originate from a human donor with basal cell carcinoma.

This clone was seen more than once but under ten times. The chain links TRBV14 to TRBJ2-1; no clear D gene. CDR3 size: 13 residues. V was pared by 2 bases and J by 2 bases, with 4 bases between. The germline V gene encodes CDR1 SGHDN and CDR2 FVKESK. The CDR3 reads CASSQLPYNEQFF. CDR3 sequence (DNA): TGTGCCAGCAGCCAACTACCCTACAATGAGCAGTTCTTC.

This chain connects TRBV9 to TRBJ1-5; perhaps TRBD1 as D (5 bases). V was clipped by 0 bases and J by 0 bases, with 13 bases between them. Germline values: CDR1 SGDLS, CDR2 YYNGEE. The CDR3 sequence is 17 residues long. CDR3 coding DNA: TGTGCCAGCAGCGTAGGTGGACATGCGGATAGCAATCAGCCCCAGCATTTT. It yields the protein CASSVGGHADSNQPQHF.